Given below is one T cell receptor (beta chain) in context. This record belongs to a study of blood T cell repertoires in COVID-19. Study background: Specimens from acute and convalescent COVID-19 originated in the United States, Italy and Spain. PBMCs, B-cell-depleted T cells, or T cells were the source of the cDNA or gDNA that made up the material.

Assay used: immunoSEQ multiplex PCR; TCRdb lists only in-frame clones, some missing. The sample has about 110,000 clones; 75% to 90% are singletons. This CDR3 is 15 amino acids long. Trimming pared 2 bases from V and 6 bases from J, leaving 17 bases between. Germline lookup yields CDR1 SGHRS and CDR2 YFSETQ. This TCR was recovered from a woman between 45 and 60 years old with acute or convalescent COVID-19. The chain carries TRBV5-1 and TRBJ1-2; possibly TRBD1 for D (6 bases). The sample was peripheral blood. The CDR3 here is CASSLSTERTDGYTF. The CDR3 coding sequence is TGCGCCAGCAGCTTATCGACAGAGAGGACAGATGGCTACACCTTC.